This section outlines one T cell receptor beta chain sequence together with its context. Its specificity is unknown. V lost 0 bases and J 0 bases, leaving 14 bases between the germline ends. The CDR3 extends over 17 amino acids. Looked up from germline, CDR1 is KGHSH and CDR2 is LQKENI. The sample is drawn from a study of STAT3 mutations in large granular lymphocyte leukemia. Study context: Roughly half the longitudinally sequenced T-LGLL patients had canonical STAT3 mutations. Study results and caveats: Some patients had persisting codominant clonotypes that could mask small clones. Variable sampling intervals and differing treatment regimens complicated linking therapy response to TCR clonal burden changes. In about 30% of the 18 patients, new TCR clonotypes emerged after therapy. Every T-LGLL patient had at least one immunodominant TCRbeta clonotype.

Generated by immunoSEQ multiplex PCR, the TCRdb table keeps only in-frame clones and is missing some. Here the sample spans 40,000 to 50,000 clones, 81% being singletons. J is TRBJ1-1 and V is TRBV18; D remains ambiguous. Source material: PBMCs. The clonotype originates from a human donor with T large granular lymphocyte leukemia. Some clones in this sample may be carry-over from other donors' samples. The CDR3 region has the DNA TGTGCCAGCTCACCACCGGTTGGACGGGCTCTGAACACTGAAGCTTTCTTT. This codes for CASSPPVGRALNTEAFF.